These T cell receptor beta chains were read from a single sample in a study of T cell responses to AZD1222 COVID-19 vaccine. Measured with immunoSEQ multiplex PCR; TCRdb has only the in-frame clones, and not every one. The table shows some 110,000 clones, with roughly 88% occurring only once. The specimen comprised peripheral blood, sampled on day 0 of AZD1222 vaccination. These receptors were obtained from an adult in good health. CDR3s include the opening cysteine and the closing phenylalanine or tryptophan.

v_call cdr3_aa
TRBV29-1 CSVDTDTQYF
TRBV11-2 CASSLGWGRGDNTEAFF
TRBV3-1/TRBV3-2 CASRAGGNEQYF
TRBV28 CASSQDRSSYNSPLHF
TRBV6-4 CASRISGAPGVVSPLHF
TRBV5-4 CASSPGGAQETQYF
TRBV11-1 CASSSNRETQYF
TRBV2 CASSVEGVSNQPQHF
TRBV19 CASSLAGGFEGYTF
TRBV2 CASNGLAGGLDEQFF
TRBV5-4 CASSFGATNEKLFF
TRBV12-3/TRBV12-4 CASSLSVPGELFF
TRBV19 CASGQGGNQPQHF